The clone carrying this T cell receptor (beta chain) was counted ten times or more. The antigen is not known. This entry is derived from a study of neurological immune-mediated disorders. Notes on the study in general: The greatest degree of TCR clonal expansion was observed in HTLV-1-associated myelopathy, with the lowest in multiple sclerosis, below that of healthy controls.

Synthesis of cDNA used 5'RACE (with 10-nucleotide random UMIs). The output of every sequencing run, over 190 million TCR-beta sequences, came from 15-18 subjects. From the 5' RACE reads, TCRdb called clonotypes with MiXCR, one entry per CDR3 protein. The table lists roughly 80,000 distinct CDR3 sequences, roughly 9.5% of them singletons. PBMCs numbering 2 million and stored at -80 C yielded the unsorted libraries. The CDR3 is 16 amino acids. V was pared by 4 bases and J by 6 bases, with 21 bases between. Germline CDR1 is MNHEY and CDR2 is SVGEGT. The sequencing sample was made of PBMCs. V gene TRBV6-2 or TRBV6-3 combines with J gene TRBJ1-1; TRBD1 might be the D (5 bases). This clonotype originated in a man aged 45-65 years in good health. The CDR3 coding sequence is TGTGCCAGCAGTTTGATCGGGGGGTTAGGTTTCGCTGAAGCTTTCTTT. It translates to CASSLIGGLGFAEAFF.